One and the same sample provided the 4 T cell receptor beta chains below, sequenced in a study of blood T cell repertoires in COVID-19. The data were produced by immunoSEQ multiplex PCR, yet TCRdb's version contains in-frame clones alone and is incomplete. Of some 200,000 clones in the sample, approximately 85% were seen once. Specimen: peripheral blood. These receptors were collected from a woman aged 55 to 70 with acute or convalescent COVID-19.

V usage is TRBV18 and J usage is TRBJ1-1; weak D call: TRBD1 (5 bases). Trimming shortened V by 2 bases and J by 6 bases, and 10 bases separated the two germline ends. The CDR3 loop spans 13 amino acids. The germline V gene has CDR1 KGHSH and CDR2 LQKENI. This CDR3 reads CASSPTGVPEAFF. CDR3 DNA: TGTGCCAGCTCACCAACGGGGGTCCCTGAAGCTTTCTTT.

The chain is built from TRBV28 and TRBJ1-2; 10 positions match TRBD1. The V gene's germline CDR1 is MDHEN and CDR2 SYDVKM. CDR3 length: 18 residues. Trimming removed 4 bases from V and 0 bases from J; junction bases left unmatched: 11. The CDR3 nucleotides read TGTGCCAGCAGTTCCGGGACAGGGGCAATTGGTCCTAACTATGGCTACACCTTC. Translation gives CASSSGTGAIGPNYGYTF.

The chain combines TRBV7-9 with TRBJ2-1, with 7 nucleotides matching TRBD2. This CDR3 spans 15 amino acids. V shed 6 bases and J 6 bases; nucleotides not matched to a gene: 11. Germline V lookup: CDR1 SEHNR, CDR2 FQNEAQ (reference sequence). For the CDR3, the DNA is TGTGCCAGCAGAACCGGGAACCTAGCGGCCAATGAGCAGTTCTTC. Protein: CASRTGNLAANEQFF.

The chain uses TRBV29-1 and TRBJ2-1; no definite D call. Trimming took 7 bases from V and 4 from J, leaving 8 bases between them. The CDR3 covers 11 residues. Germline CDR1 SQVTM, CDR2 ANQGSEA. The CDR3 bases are TGCAGCGGTCAGTCGTACAATGAGCAGTTCTTC. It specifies CSGQSYNEQFF.